This paragraph covers one TCR beta chain sequence. Its antigen is not yet known. The instrument given in TCRdb is NextSeq 550. The Human TCR Profiling Kit (MiLaboratory) was used to make UMI-labeled 5' RACE TRB cDNA libraries. cDNA synthesis used the entire amount of extracted RNA, and PCR amplification then used the entire amount of cDNA produced. Libraries were prepared in parallel with an identical number of PCR cycles. Regarding the original processing steps: With a minimum of two reads required per UMI, MIGEC and MiXCR pulled out about 52,000 +/- 9,100 unique UMI-labeled TRB cDNA molecules from each library. On average, roughly 40,000 +/- 10,000 functional in-frame TRB CDR3 nucleotide clonotypes lacking stop codons were found per library. After each sample was downsampled to 5000 UMI-labeled TRB molecules, VDJtools was used to calculate diversity metrics such as normalized Shannon-Wiener and Chao1. For the central five CDR3 residues, VDJtools calculated physicochemical properties weighted by clonotype size, namely interaction energy, strength, volume and Kidera factor 4. TCRdb reprocessed the reads, and each CDR3 protein sequence is entered once, without DNA. These V and J calls are TCRdb output, not the study's own analysis. For this sample, the table gives some 150,000 distinct CDR3 sequences. The ten largest make up approximately 0.27% of the sample.

This record comes from a study of CXCR3-negative and CXCR3-positive naive CD8 T cells (dated by TCRdb to about 2019). For context, the study as a whole: In total, 120 million to 150 million TRB reads were obtained, which works out to roughly 1.5 +/- 0.3 million reads per library. Naive subsets from about 5 donors and memory cells from 3 donors were included in the TRBV-TRBJ cluster analysis. Diversity and physicochemical repertoire analyses were performed on 11 donors pooled from two independent experiments.

The CDR1 and CDR2 encoded by the germline V gene (reference sequence) are SEHNR and FQNEAQ. The CDR3, from cysteine to phenylalanine, totals 13 residues. The nucleotide record is missing. Each CD8+ T cell subset was flow-sorted in triplicate, with over 250,000 cells per subset placed directly into RLT lysis buffer. To exclude memory contaminants, naive CD8+ T cells were stringently defined as CD45RO-CCR7+CD27+CD95-. Standard density gradient centrifugation was used to isolate peripheral blood mononuclear cells from buffy coats. A FACSAria III was used to flow-sort naive CD8+ T cells into CXCR3-negative and CXCR3-positive populations. Total RNA was extracted from sorted cells with an RNeasy Mini Kit. Study-wide findings and limitations: Surface CD5, linked to self-reactivity in mice, was comparable between naive subsets; TCR interaction strength was therefore also inferred from TRB CDR3 physicochemical properties. Comparably high repertoire diversity was found in both naive subsets, whereas much lower repertoire diversity was found in memory CD8+ T cells. Freshly isolated PBMCs were used for most assays because CXCR3 expression partially decreased after cryopreservation. TRBV-TRBJ usage was similar between naive CXCR3-negative and CXCR3-positive cells from the same donor, while memory cells showed distinct patterns. TRB CDR3s from CXCR3-positive naive cells showed higher hydrophobicity (lower Kidera factor 4), lower energy, and higher strength and volume indices than CXCR3-negative naive cells.

The chain was built from TRBV7-9 and TRBJ2-1; the D call from TCRdb, TRBD1, cannot be confirmed without DNA. This receptor was identified in a human donor in good health. Some clones in this sample may be carry-over from other donors' samples. The sequencing sample was made of naive CXCR3+ CD8+ T cells from blood. This specimen's cell subset or site label, per the study, means: CD45RO-CCR7+CD27+CD95- naive CD8+ T cells expressing CXCR3 (TNR3+). For the CDR3, the sequence is CASSSTATIEQFF.